The sample holds a few counts of the clone carrying this T cell receptor (beta chain). Its antigen is as yet unknown. TCRdb processed the reads anew with MiXCR; each CDR3 protein has one entry. In the table there are some 680,000 distinct CDR3 sequences, under 40% of which are singletons. This record belongs to a study of T cell repertoires in cytomegalovirus infection. Overall study: Public signatures in TCR beta pointed to CMV infection and matching HLA type. General study results and limits: Carriers of CMV and the relevant HLA type were discriminated by public TCR beta frequency.

V was pared by 0 bases and J by 4 bases, with 13 bases between. There are 15 residues in the CDR3. CDR1 is SGHKS, CDR2 YYEKEE, per germline (reference sequence). The chain carries TRBV5-5 and TRBJ1-2; D perhaps matches TRBD1 (6 bases). The sequence was obtained from a human donor in good health (CMV status not recorded). Some clones in this sample may be carry-over from other donors' samples. The specimen sequenced was PBMCs. The DNA for the CDR3 is TGTGCCAGCAGCTTGGAGGCAGGGACAACCTATGGCTACACCTTC. It translates to CASSLEAGTTYGYTF.